This T cell receptor beta chain was sequenced in a study of T-cell reconstitution after alpha-beta-depleted transplantation in children. General study points: It was surviving recipient T cells and thymic progenitors that gave some patients high TCRbeta diversity at day 60.

Unique molecular identifiers were incorporated when the TCRbeta library was constructed. A single record per CDR3 protein comes from TCRdb applying MiXCR to the PCR reads. The profile shows fewer than 1 million distinct CDR3 sequences, under 20% of them singletons. This clonotype has only a few counts. Its antigen is not known. The germline V gene has CDR1 SGHRS and CDR2 YFSETQ. CDR3 size: 15 residues. Trimming removed 1 base from V and 1 base from J; junction bases left unmatched: 2. The V call is TRBV5-1, the J call TRBJ2-3; 8 nucleotides match TRBD2. The sequence was collected from a male patient between 10 and 17 years old who had a stem cell transplant for acute lymphoblastic leukemia, so the T cells may come from the graft donor. The sample was PBMCs, mostly from graft donor cells, taken 360 days after TCRalphabeta/CD19-depleted stem cell transplant. Written as DNA, the CDR3 is TGCGCCAGCAGCTTGATGACTAGCGGCACAGATACGCAGTATTTT. This sequence encodes CASSLMTSGTDTQYF.